This T cell receptor beta chain was sequenced during a study of beta chain features in type 1 diabetes. General observations from the study: Any role of HLA type in TCRB rearrangement remained unresolved here. Compared to healthy donors, patients appeared to have naive, central memory and Treg TCRB repertoires that were more alike.

Expressed TCRB transcripts were sequenced after all isolated RNA was converted to cDNA. Sequencing was performed with immunoSEQ multiplex PCR; in TCRdb, only in-frame clones are kept and a portion is missing. Of 350,000 or so clones in the sample, around a fifth were seen once. Only a few counts were recorded for this clone. The target antigen is unknown. Germline-derived CDR1 and CDR2 are MGHRA and YSYEKL. V lost 3 bases and J 6 bases, leaving 18 bases between the germline ends. CDR3 length: 16 residues. This receptor was obtained from a woman between 18 and 30 years old in good health. The genes are TRBV4-1 and TRBJ2-1; possibly TRBD2 for D (6 bases). Sequenced: naive CD4+ T cells from blood. The CDR3 bases are TGCGCCAGCAGCCATTGGGACTCCAACCCCCCCAATGAGCAGTTCTTC. This translates into CASSHWDSNPPNEQFF.